A single sample is the source of the 25 T cell receptor beta chains below, sequenced in a study of blood T cell repertoires in COVID-19. This table comes from immunoSEQ multiplex PCR, and its TCRdb copy is limited to in-frame clones, with some not included. The table records under 150,000 clones, just over 75% of them present only once. The sample taken for sequencing was peripheral blood. These receptors were obtained from a human donor in a cohort sampled during active COVID-19.

This clone has a handful of counts. Other DNA sequences from this sample encode an identical CDR3 as well. CDR3 amino acids: CASSWTGNQPQHF. Written as DNA, the CDR3 is TGTGCCAGCAGTTGGACGGGAAATCAGCCCCAGCATTTT. V gene TRBV5-5 combines with J gene TRBJ1-5; no definite D call. Germline lookup yields CDR1 SGHKS and CDR2 YYEKEE (reference sequence). The CDR3 has 13 amino acids. V was shortened by 5 bases and J by 4 bases, with 10 bases between the two germline ends.

The chain joins TRBV19 to TRBJ1-5; no clear D. Germline assignment: CDR1 LNHDA and CDR2 SQIVND (reference sequence). Trimming pared 2 bases from V and 5 bases from J, leaving 7 bases between. The CDR3 has 13 amino acids. CDR3 DNA: TGTGCCAGTAGTATAAACGAGGATCAGCCCCAGCATTTT. Residues: CASSINEDQPQHF.

The genes are TRBV6-6 and TRBJ1-4; TRBD1 aligns across 7 bases. Trimming cost V 6 bases and J 2 bases; bases outside gene matches: 3. Germline-derived CDR1 and CDR2 are MNHNY and SVGAGI (reference sequence). The CDR3 totals 14 residues. CDR3 coding DNA: TGTGCCAGCAGGGCGGGACAGACTAATGAAAAACTGTTTTTT. It codes for CASRAGQTNEKLFF.

Only a few counts were recorded for this clone. The V call is TRBV6-6, the J call TRBJ1-1; D is undetermined. This CDR3 spans 14 amino acids. Between the trimmed V and J ends, which lost 6 bases and 2 bases, there was a span of 13 bases. Germline CDR1 is MNHNY and CDR2 is SVGAGI (reference sequence). DNA of the CDR3: TGTGCCAGCAGGGAGGGTGGGTTTAACACTGAAGCTTTCTTT. Protein sequence: CASREGGFNTEAFF.

The V and J genes are TRBV6-5 and TRBJ2-5; 9 nucleotides agree with TRBD1. The J call could be wrong; TRBJ2-7 is a better fit for the DNA end. CDR1 is MNHEY, CDR2 SVGAGI, per germline. The CDR3 is 15 residues long. Here the CDR3 reads CASRVRGQGFYEQYF. The CDR3 DNA sequence: TGTGCCAGCAGGGTTCGTGGACAGGGGTTCTACGAGCAGTACTTC.

This clone has just a few counts. The chain couples TRBV29-1 to TRBJ2-7, with a possible D match to TRBD2 (6 bases). Germline V gene data show CDR1 as SQVTM and CDR2 as ANQGSEA. The CDR3 spans 14 residues. Trimming left V 0 bases short and J 0 bases short, with 9 bases between. The CDR3 reads CSVEEGGLSYEQYF. For the CDR3, the DNA is TGCAGCGTTGAAGAGGGGGGTCTCTCCTACGAGCAGTACTTC.

The CDR3 loop is CASSFDRGNYGYTF. The CDR3 DNA sequence: TGTGCCAGCAGTTTCGACAGGGGGAACTATGGCTACACCTTC. The chain is built from TRBV6-6 and TRBJ1-2; the match to TRBD1 covers 9 bases. From germline, CDR1 is MNHNY and CDR2 SVGAGI (reference sequence). The junction had 2 bases not matched to a gene; V was cut back by 4 bases and J by 2 bases. The CDR3 sequence is 14 residues long.

In its sample, this clone was seen once. This chain joins TRBV11-2 and TRBJ1-5; 9 bases map to TRBD1. This CDR3 region has 15 residues. Germline CDR1 and CDR2: SGHAT and FQNNGV. Losses at the gene ends were 5 bases for V and 5 bases for J; bases not matched to a gene: 7. CDR3 sequence: CASSPRQGDDQPQHF. CDR3 in DNA: TGTGCCAGCAGCCCGAGACAGGGGGACGATCAGCCCCAGCATTTT.

The chain has TRBV5-1 and TRBJ2-3; 11 nucleotides line up with TRBD2. With 3 bases clipped from V and 1 base from J, the junction kept 4 bases outside the gene matches. This CDR3 has 16 amino acids. In germline, CDR1 is SGHRS, CDR2 YFSETQ. CDR3 sequence: CASSWVGLAGTDTQYF. Here the CDR3 DNA reads TGCGCCAGCAGCTGGGTGGGACTAGCGGGCACAGATACGCAGTATTTT.

This sequence joins TRBV4-1 and TRBJ1-5; possible D gene TRBD1, 6 bases. In germline, CDR1 is MGHRA, CDR2 YSYEKL. V lost 0 bases and J 4 bases, leaving 13 bases between the germline ends. CDR3 length: 16 amino acids. This CDR3 is CASSQDGQGKNQPQHF. The CDR3 DNA reads as TGCGCCAGCAGCCAAGACGGCCAGGGGAAAAATCAGCCCCAGCATTTT.

The V gene is TRBV5-1, the J gene TRBJ1-6; D uncertain. The CDR3 sequence is 14 residues long. V was cut by 4 bases and J by 6 bases, with 11 bases left in between. Germline CDR1 SGHRS, CDR2 YFSETQ. CDR3 nucleotides: TGCGCCAGCAGCCCGGGCCGGGGTAATTCACCCCTCCACTTT. Translated, it gives CASSPGRGNSPLHF.

This clone appeared a few times. The J gene is TRBJ1-5, the V gene TRBV30; perhaps TRBD1 as D (5 bases). CDR3 size: 13 residues. Trimming took off 3 bases at V and 4 bases at J, with 10 bases between the two ends. CDR1 and CDR2 from the germline V gene are GTSNPN and SVGIG (reference sequence). The CDR3 region is CAWSSKGNQPQHF. The CDR3 region has the DNA TGTGCCTGGAGCTCGAAGGGGAATCAGCCCCAGCATTTT.

V gene TRBV19 combines with J gene TRBJ1-2; D is ambiguous. V gave up 6 bases and J gave up 6 bases, with 8 bases separating them. This CDR3 has 11 amino acids. Germline values: CDR1 LNHDA, CDR2 SQIVND (reference sequence). The chain's CDR3 is CASRQADGYTF. CDR3 coding DNA: TGTGCCAGTAGGCAAGCGGATGGCTACACCTTC.

This chain joins TRBV19 and TRBJ2-5, with 9 bases aligning to TRBD2. Germline V gene lookup returns CDR1 LNHDA and CDR2 SQIVND (reference sequence). The J segment lost 5 bases and the V segment lost 7 bases, leaving 11 bases of the junction unmatched. The CDR3 contains 15 residues. As DNA, the CDR3 is TGTGCCAGTACCAGGTCTGGGCTAGCGGGGGAGACCCAGTACTTC. This translates into CASTRSGLAGETQYF.

The sample holds a few counts of this clone. The chain couples TRBV30 to TRBJ1-2; D uncertain. Trimming took off 1 base at V and 3 bases at J, with 6 bases between the two ends. CDR3 length: 12 amino acids. Germline V gives CDR1 GTSNPN, CDR2 SVGIG (reference sequence). The CDR3 DNA reads as TGTGCCTGGAGTGATCTATACTATGGCTACACCTTC. As protein: CAWSDLYYGYTF.

V gene TRBV3-1 (or the pseudogene TRBV3-2) combines with J gene TRBJ1-1; the match to TRBD1 covers 8 bases. The CDR3 runs to 16 residues. V lost 1 base to trimming and J lost 4 bases; unmatched junction nucleotides: 8. The V gene's germline CDR1 is LGHDT and CDR2 YNNKEL (reference sequence). CDR3 region: CASSQVIGTGGTEAFF. CDR3 bases: TGTGCCAGCAGCCAAGTCATCGGCACAGGGGGCACTGAAGCTTTCTTT.

CDR3 amino acids: CASSIVAGRGNTEAFF. The DNA of the CDR3 is TGTGCCAGTAGTATAGTGGCGGGCAGGGGGAACACTGAAGCTTTCTTT. This rearrangement joins TRBV19 to TRBJ1-1; perhaps TRBD1 as D (6 bases). From germline, CDR1 is LNHDA and CDR2 SQIVND (reference sequence). This CDR3 has 16 amino acids. V shed 1 base and J shed 1 base, with 13 bases lying between them. Based on the CDR3 plus reference TRBV19 and TRBJ1-1, the full variable domain is DGGITQSPKYLFRKEGQNVTLSCEQNLNHDAMYWYRQDPGQGLRLIYYSQIVNDFQKGDIAEGYSVSREKKESFPLTVTSAQKNPTAFYLCASSIVAGRGNTEAFFGQGTRLTVV.

The J gene is TRBJ1-2, the V gene TRBV9; TRBD1 is a possible D gene (5 bases). CDR3 size: 13 residues. Germline V gene data show CDR1 as SGDLS and CDR2 as YYNGEE. V lost 6 bases and J lost 0, with 9 bases in between. CDR3 protein: CASTAGANYGYTF. In DNA form, the CDR3 reads TGTGCCAGCACGGCGGGGGCTAACTATGGCTACACCTTC.

The chain carries TRBV4-1 and TRBJ1-5; the match to TRBD1 covers 9 bases. Losses at the gene ends were 1 base for V and 6 bases for J; bases not matched to a gene: 10. Germline CDR1 is MGHRA and CDR2 is YSYEKL. This CDR3 is 17 amino acids long. The CDR3 region is CASSQGGTGYLVQPQHF. The CDR3 DNA is TGCGCCAGCAGCCAAGGGGGGACAGGGTATTTGGTTCAGCCCCAGCATTTT.

V gene TRBV7-9 combines with J gene TRBJ1-5; 8 bases line up with TRBD1. V was pared by 5 bases and J by 9 bases, with 6 bases of the junction left unmatched. Germline loops: CDR1 SEHNR, CDR2 FQNEAQ (reference sequence). The CDR3 runs 13 residues. The CDR3 nucleotides read TGTGCCAGCAGCCTGGACAGGGTGTCGCCCCAGCATTTT. It specifies CASSLDRVSPQHF.

The V gene is TRBV19, the J gene TRBJ2-2; 7 bases agree with TRBD1. Germline loops: CDR1 LNHDA, CDR2 SQIVND (reference sequence). CDR3 length: 16 residues. Trimming cost V 7 bases and J 7 bases; bases outside gene matches: 15. The CDR3 is CASTISGTVVSGELFF. The CDR3 bases are TGTGCCAGTACCATATCCGGGACAGTAGTTAGCGGGGAGCTGTTTTTT.

V usage is TRBV7-8 and J usage is TRBJ2-2; D might be TRBD1 (5 bases). From germline, CDR1 is SGHVS and CDR2 FQNEAQ. The CDR3 has 14 amino acids. V was pared by 5 bases and J by 6 bases, with 13 bases between. The CDR3 DNA follows: TGTGCCAGCAGCCGCGACAGTGCCCCCGGGGAGCTGTTTTTT. This translates into CASSRDSAPGELFF. Together with reference TRBV7-8 and TRBJ2-2, the CDR3 gives the full variable domain: GAGVSQSPRYKVAKRGQDVALRCDPISGHVSLFWYQQALGQGPEFLTYFQNEAQLDKSGLPSDRFFAERPEGSVSTLKIQRTQQEDSAVYLCASSRDSAPGELFFGEGSRLTVL.

V gene TRBV14 combines with J gene TRBJ1-2, with D unclear. The CDR3 is 15 residues long. V dropped 3 bases and J dropped 8 bases, with 19 bases sitting between them. From germline, CDR1 is SGHDN and CDR2 FVKESK. The DNA of the CDR3 is TGTGCCAGCAGCCAGTCTACTCCCAAGATCGGGGGCTACACCTTC. Translated, it gives CASSQSTPKIGGYTF.

The rearrangement links TRBV6-5 to TRBJ1-4, with a possible D match to TRBD1 (6 bases). Germline V gives CDR1 MNHEY, CDR2 SVGAGI. V lost 6 bases and J lost 3, with 11 bases in between. This CDR3 has 14 amino acids. The CDR3 nucleotides are TGTGCCAGCAGGCATGACAGGTCTAATGAAAAACTGTTTTTT. The encoded protein is CASRHDRSNEKLFF.

The chain recombines TRBV3-1 (or the pseudogene TRBV3-2) with TRBJ2-5; 9 nucleotides agree with TRBD1. CDR3 length: 14 residues. CDR1 and CDR2 from the germline V gene are LGHDT and YNNKEL (reference sequence). V dropped 5 bases and J dropped 2; count of bases not matched to a gene: 3. The CDR3 sequence is CASSGTGPQETQYF. The CDR3 nucleotides are TGTGCCAGCAGCGGGACAGGGCCTCAAGAGACCCAGTACTTC.